This T cell receptor (beta chain) appears in the sequencing data of a study of CD8+ T cells in alopecia areata. Reverse transcription of extracted RNA yielded cDNA, which provided the sequencing template. Profiling relied on immunoSEQ multiplex PCR, and the TCRdb table lists in-frame clones only, not all of them. The data contain 140,000 to 150,000 clones, around 49% of them singletons. Study-level findings and limits: Greater clonality was observed in lesional scalp samples, especially alopecia totalis/universalis, versus normal scalp.

Concerning this clone: The antigen is undetermined.

CDR3 size: 14 residues. Germline V gives CDR1 SGHDN, CDR2 FVKESK. V lost 3 bases, J lost 5 bases, and 10 bases lay in between. CD4+ and CD8+ T cells were sorted from PBMCs stained for CD3, CD4 and CD8. V gene TRBV14 combines with J gene TRBJ2-2; D gene ambiguous. Sequenced material: CD4+ T cells sorted from blood, taken at week 0. This receptor was taken from a human donor with alopecia areata. CDR3 nucleotides: TGTGCCAGCAGCCACCTCGCGGAGACCGGGGAGCTGTTTTTT. This codes for CASSHLAETGELFF.